This T cell receptor beta chain was captured in a study of cytomegalovirus exposure and HLA in healthy donors. Study outcomes and limitations: Association of 16,951 TCR beta sequences with HLA alleles was found at 0.05 false discovery rate in a later analysis. TCR beta V- and J-gene trimming was later associated with a missense DCLRE1C variant. Per a later analysis, HLA-associated TCR beta chains showed more clonal expansion than other, equally common TCR beta chains.

The CDR3 is 14 amino acids. Trimming took 6 bases from V and 4 from J; bases not matched to a gene: 4. The germline V gene has CDR1 SGHAT and CDR2 FQNNGV. Details on this clone: The antigen is not known.

Amplification used 60 Vbeta primers and 13 Jbeta primers. TCRdb's copy holds only in-frame clones and misses some; the assay was immunoSEQ multiplex PCR. Among over 75,000 clones listed, roughly four fifths were seen once. V gene TRBV11-2 combines with J gene TRBJ2-5, with 11 bases identical to TRBD2. The source material was PBMCs. The clonotype originates from a man younger than 45 in good health and CMV-seropositive. CDR3 sequence reads: CASSPGLAGETQYF. CDR3 bases: TGTGCCAGCAGTCCAGGACTAGCGGGAGAGACCCAGTACTTC.